The entry below gives a single T cell receptor (beta chain) sequence along with its context. Germline V CDR1 and CDR2: LNHDA, SQIVND (reference sequence). V shed 6 bases and J shed 0 bases, with 14 bases lying between them. There are 15 residues in the CDR3. The record originates from a study of blood T cell repertoires in COVID-19. Whole-study context: Researchers got acute and convalescent COVID-19 samples from the United States, Italy and Spain. Nucleic acid was either cDNA or gDNA, and it came from T cells, B-cell-depleted T cells, or PBMCs.

Per the original methods: Reference gene primer amplification yielded estimated nucleated cell counts. This table comes from immunoSEQ multiplex PCR, and its TCRdb copy is limited to in-frame clones, with some not included. V, J and clone size reflect that table, while D and trimming were determined from the DNA. This sample carries about 160,000 clones, approximately 84% of them seen once, and the ten largest clones take around an eighth. The chain uses TRBV19 and TRBJ1-2; tentative D call: TRBD1 (6 bases). This receptor was taken from a man in his late teens or twenties with active or convalescent COVID-19. Sequencing input: peripheral blood. This CDR3 reads CASREDRSSNYGYTF. The CDR3 coding sequence is TGTGCCAGTAGAGAAGACAGGAGTTCTAACTATGGCTACACCTTC.